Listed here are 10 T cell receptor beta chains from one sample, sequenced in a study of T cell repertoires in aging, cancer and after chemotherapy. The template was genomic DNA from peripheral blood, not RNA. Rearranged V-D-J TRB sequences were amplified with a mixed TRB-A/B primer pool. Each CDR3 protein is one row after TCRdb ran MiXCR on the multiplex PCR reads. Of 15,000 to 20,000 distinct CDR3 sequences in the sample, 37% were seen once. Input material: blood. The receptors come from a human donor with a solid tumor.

The CDR3 loop is CASSTGGGKTQYF. The CDR3 nucleotides read TGTGCCAGCTCAACAGGGGGCGGAAAGACCCAGTACTTC. V and J are TRBV18 and TRBJ2-5; the match to TRBD1 covers 9 bases. Trimming removed 5 bases from V and 6 bases from J; junction bases left unmatched: 4. Germline V gene sequence: CDR1 KGHSH, CDR2 LQKENI. The CDR3 sequence is 13 residues long.

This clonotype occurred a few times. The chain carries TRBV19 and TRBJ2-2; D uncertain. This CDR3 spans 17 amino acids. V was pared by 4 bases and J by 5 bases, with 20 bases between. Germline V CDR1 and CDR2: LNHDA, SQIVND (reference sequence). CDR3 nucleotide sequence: TGTGCCAGTAGTACCAGATATGCTGGTCTTGGTACCGGGGAGCTGTTTTTT. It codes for CASSTRYAGLGTGELFF.

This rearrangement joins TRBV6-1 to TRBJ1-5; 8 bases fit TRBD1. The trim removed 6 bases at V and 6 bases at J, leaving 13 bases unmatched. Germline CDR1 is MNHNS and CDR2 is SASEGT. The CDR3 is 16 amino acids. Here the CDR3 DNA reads TGTGCCAGCAGCCAGTCACTTTCAGGGGGCACTCAGCCCCAGCATTTT. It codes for CASSQSLSGGTQPQHF.

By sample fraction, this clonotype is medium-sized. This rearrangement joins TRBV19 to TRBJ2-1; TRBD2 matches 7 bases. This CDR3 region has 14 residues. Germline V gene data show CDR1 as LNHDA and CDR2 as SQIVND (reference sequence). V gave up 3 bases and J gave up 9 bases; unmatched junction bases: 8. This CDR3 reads CASSIVGGPGEQFF. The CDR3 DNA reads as TGTGCCAGTAGTATTGTGGGAGGGCCGGGTGAGCAGTTCTTC.

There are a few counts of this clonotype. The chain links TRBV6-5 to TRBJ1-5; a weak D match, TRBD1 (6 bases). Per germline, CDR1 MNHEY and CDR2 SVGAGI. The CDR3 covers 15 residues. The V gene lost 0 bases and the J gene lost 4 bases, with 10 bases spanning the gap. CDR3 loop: CASSYSKGENQPQHF. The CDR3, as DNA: TGTGCCAGCAGTTACTCGAAGGGGGAGAATCAGCCCCAGCATTTT.

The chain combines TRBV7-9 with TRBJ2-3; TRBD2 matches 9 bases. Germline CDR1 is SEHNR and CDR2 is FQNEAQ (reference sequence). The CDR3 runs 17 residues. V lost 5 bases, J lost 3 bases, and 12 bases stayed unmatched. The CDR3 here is CASSPPAEAGGTDTQYF. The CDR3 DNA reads TGTGCCAGCAGCCCGCCGGCGGAAGCGGGGGGTACAGATACGCAGTATTTT.

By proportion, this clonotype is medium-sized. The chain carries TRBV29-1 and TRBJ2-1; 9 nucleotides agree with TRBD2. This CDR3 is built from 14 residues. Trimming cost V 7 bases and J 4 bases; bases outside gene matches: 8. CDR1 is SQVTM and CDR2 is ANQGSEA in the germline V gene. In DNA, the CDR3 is TGCAGCGCTATAGCGGGGGCGGATTACAATGAGCAGTTCTTC. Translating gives CSAIAGADYNEQFF.

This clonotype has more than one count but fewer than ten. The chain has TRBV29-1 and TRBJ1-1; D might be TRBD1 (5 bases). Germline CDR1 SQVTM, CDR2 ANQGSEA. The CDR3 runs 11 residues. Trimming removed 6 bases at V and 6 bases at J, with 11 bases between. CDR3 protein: CSVERTSEAFF. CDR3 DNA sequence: TGCAGCGTGGAACGGACATCTGAAGCTTTCTTT.

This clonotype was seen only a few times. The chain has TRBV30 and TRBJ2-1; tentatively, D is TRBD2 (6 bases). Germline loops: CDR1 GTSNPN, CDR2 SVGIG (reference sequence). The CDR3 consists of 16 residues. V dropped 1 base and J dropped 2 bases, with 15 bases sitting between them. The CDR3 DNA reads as TGTGCCTGGAGTGCAATCGGGGGAGCGGCCTACAATGAGCAGTTCTTC. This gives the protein CAWSAIGGAAYNEQFF.

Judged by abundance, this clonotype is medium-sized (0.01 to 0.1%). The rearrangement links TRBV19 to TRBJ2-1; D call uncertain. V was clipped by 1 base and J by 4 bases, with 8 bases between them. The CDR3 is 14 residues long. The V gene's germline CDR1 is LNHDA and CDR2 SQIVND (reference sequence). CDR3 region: CASSIGETYNEQFF. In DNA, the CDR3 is TGTGCCAGTAGTATAGGAGAAACTTACAATGAGCAGTTCTTC.